The clone carrying this TCR beta chain came up many times. What it recognizes is unknown. RNA transcripts gave rise to amplified TCR beta CDR3 regions. Carried out on the TCR CDR3, a first-round RT-PCR used the HTBI primer set. MiXCR was run by TCRdb on the multiplex PCR reads, yielding one entry per CDR3 protein. The sample lists hundreds of thousands of distinct CDR3 sequences; less than 25% were seen once. The record originates from a study of T cells in Graves' hyperthyroidism and ophthalmopathy. Findings and limits, study-wide: Blood also contained most expanded thyroid clonotypes above 0.001.

The CDR3 runs 14 residues. V was trimmed by 1 base and J by 7 bases, leaving 11 bases between them. V and J are TRBV12-3 or TRBV12-4 and TRBJ1-5; D ambiguous. The sample consisted of blood. The TCR originated in a man aged 30 to 45 with Graves' ophthalmopathy. The CDR3, as DNA: TGTGCCAGCAGTTTAGGCCCCGTTCGACAGCCCCAGCATTTT. Translation: CASSLGPVRQPQHF.